Each of the 29 T cell receptor beta chains below was sequenced from the same sample in a study of OX40 agonist ivuxolimab in advanced cancers. Measured with immunoSEQ multiplex PCR; TCRdb has only the in-frame clones, and not every one. The sample yields about 82,000 clones, about 85% seen once. The sequences come from CD4+ or CD8+ T cells sorted from blood, collected in a trial of the OX40 agonist ivuxolimab. The receptors come from an adult with an advanced solid tumor such as melanoma, head and neck, liver or kidney cancer.

The rearrangement links TRBV30 to TRBJ1-2; D is uncertain. Germline-derived CDR1 and CDR2 are GTSNPN and SVGIG (reference sequence). The CDR3 loop spans 13 amino acids. V lost 3 bases, J lost 4 bases, and 12 bases lay in between. CDR3 region: CAWRMIGVYGYTF. In DNA, the CDR3 is TGTGCCTGGAGGATGATCGGGGTCTATGGCTACACCTTC. Supplemented by reference TRBV30 and TRBJ1-2, the full variable domain reads SQTIHQWPATLVQPVGSPLSLECTVEGTSNPNLYWYRQAAGRGLQLLFYSVGIGQISSEVPQNLSASRPQDRQFILSSKKLLLSDSGFYLCAWRMIGVYGYTFGSGTRLTVV.

The chain uses TRBV5-1 and TRBJ1-2, with TRBD1 matching over 8 bases. CDR3 size: 17 residues. Trimming took 0 bases from V and 3 from J; bases not matched to a gene: 10. Germline loops: CDR1 SGHRS, CDR2 YFSETQ. CDR3 region: CASSLGSRGQGDYGYTF. The CDR3 bases are TGCGCCAGCAGCTTGGGATCCAGGGGGCAGGGTGACTATGGCTACACCTTC.

This sequence joins TRBV6-1 and TRBJ2-3; 7 bases map to TRBD2. The germline CDR1 and CDR2 sequences are MNHNS and SASEGT. V trimming: 0 bases; J trimming: 0 bases; junction bases outside the gene matches: 6. This CDR3 contains 17 residues. The CDR3 DNA reads as TGTGCCAGCAGTGAAGCTGGGGGGGGAACTAGCACAGATACGCAGTATTTT. Translated: CASSEAGGGTSTDTQYF.

V usage is TRBV9 and J usage is TRBJ2-1, with unresolved D. The V gene's germline CDR1 is SGDLS and CDR2 YYNGEE. There are 16 residues in the CDR3. Trimming shortened V by 6 bases and J by 0 bases, and 16 bases separated the two germline ends. The CDR3 spells CASTPYAPGSYNEQFF. The CDR3, as DNA: TGTGCCAGCACCCCATACGCTCCGGGCTCCTACAATGAGCAGTTCTTC.

The chain carries TRBV6-1 and TRBJ1-1; 9 nucleotides match TRBD1. The CDR3 contains 15 residues. Per the germline V gene, CDR1 is MNHNS and CDR2 is SASEGT. J lost 0 bases, V lost 7 bases, and 6 bases had no gene match. The CDR3 region has the DNA TGTGCCAGCAATGAGTGGGACAGGGTGAACACTGAAGCTTTCTTT. It codes for CASNEWDRVNTEAFF.

The chain has TRBV11-3 and TRBJ2-3, with 8 bases that match TRBD2. Germline CDR1 and CDR2: SGHNT and YENEEA. With 1 base clipped from V and 7 bases from J, the junction kept 19 bases outside the gene matches. CDR3 length: 19 residues. Here the CDR3 reads CASSLAPLTGGLVNHTQYF. For the CDR3, the DNA is TGTGCCAGCAGCTTAGCCCCCCTAACGGGGGGACTAGTCAACCATACGCAGTATTTT.

The chain links TRBV28 to TRBJ2-3; TRBD1 matches at 9 bases. The ends lost 7 bases at V and 5 bases at J; junction bases unmatched: 7. Germline CDR1 is MDHEN and CDR2 is SYDVKM. The CDR3 is made up of 14 amino acids. Written as DNA, the CDR3 is TGTGCCAGCAAAGGGACAGGGTTTGGAGATACGCAGTATTTT. Encoded protein: CASKGTGFGDTQYF.

This clone was seen a handful of times. The chain carries TRBV7-9 and TRBJ1-5; D call uncertain. Trimming removed 3 bases at V and 0 bases at J, with 9 bases between. CDR1 SEHNR and CDR2 FQNEAQ come from the germline V gene (reference sequence). The CDR3 has 15 amino acids. The CDR3 sequence: CASSFGGDSNQPQHF. The CDR3 DNA reads TGTGCCAGCAGCTTCGGCGGTGATAGCAATCAGCCCCAGCATTTT. Drawing the rest from reference TRBV7-9 and TRBJ1-5, the complete variable domain is DTGVSQNPRHKITKRGQNVTFRCDPISEHNRLYWYRQTLGQGPEFLTYFQNEAQLEKSRLLSDRFSAERPKGSFSTLEIQRTEQGDSAMYLCASSFGGDSNQPQHFGDGTRLSIL.

The rearrangement links TRBV15 to TRBJ1-2; the D is unclear. Deletions cut 0 bases from V and 1 base from J, with 15 bases between. Germline-derived CDR1 and CDR2 are LNHNV and YYDKDF (reference sequence). There are 17 residues in the CDR3. The DNA for the CDR3 is TGTGCCACCAGCAGAGATTCGAGTCAGCGGATTAACTATGGCTACACCTTC. This gives the protein CATSRDSSQRINYGYTF.

The chain carries TRBV10-3 and TRBJ2-1; TRBD2 matches 9 bases. CDR1 and CDR2 (germline): ENHRY, SYGVKD. CDR3 size: 14 residues. The trim removed 4 bases at V and 6 bases at J, leaving 4 bases unmatched. For the CDR3, the DNA is TGTGCCATCAGTGGCGGGGGGGCCATCAATGAGCAGTTCTTC. Protein sequence: CAISGGGAINEQFF.

The rearrangement joins TRBV5-1 to TRBJ2-3; 7 positions match TRBD2. CDR3 size: 15 residues. With 0 bases clipped from V and 6 bases from J, the junction kept 7 bases outside the gene matches. Looked up from germline, CDR1 is SGHRS and CDR2 is YFSETQ. The CDR3 sequence is CASSLDGLVTDTQYF. Written as DNA, the CDR3 is TGCGCCAGCAGCTTGGATGGACTAGTAACGGATACGCAGTATTTT.

This clone has only a few counts. The chain uses TRBV7-8 and TRBJ1-5; D remains ambiguous. Germline assignment: CDR1 SGHVS and CDR2 FQNEAQ. The V gene lost 4 bases and the J gene lost 0 bases, with 13 bases spanning the gap. The length of the CDR3 is 16 residues. The CDR3 here is CASSSRRTLSNQPQHF. The CDR3 nucleotides read TGTGCCAGCAGCTCACGACGGACTCTTAGCAATCAGCCCCAGCATTTT.

The chain employs TRBV2 and TRBJ1-5, with TRBD1 matching 8 bases. After removal of 1 base from V and 0 bases from J, the junction contained 11 bases not matched to a gene. This CDR3 spans 19 amino acids. Germline V gene data show CDR1 as SNHLY and CDR2 as FYNNEI. The CDR3 spells CASSEGRTGPLYSNQPQHF. DNA for the CDR3: TGTGCCAGCAGTGAAGGGAGGACAGGGCCCCTCTATAGCAATCAGCCCCAGCATTTT.

The chain combines TRBV10-2 with TRBJ1-6; D unresolved. The germline V gene has CDR1 WSHSY and CDR2 SAAADI. V was cut by 4 bases and J by 10 bases, with 11 bases left in between. CDR3 length: 13 residues. The CDR3 loop reads CASSAAAGSPLHF. CDR3 sequence (DNA): TGCGCCAGCAGTGCTGCGGCGGGCTCACCCCTCCACTTT.

The rearrangement uses TRBV6-5 and TRBJ2-1, with TRBD2 matching 8 bases. Germline V gives CDR1 MNHEY, CDR2 SVGAGI. The trim removed 0 bases at V and 4 bases at J, leaving 2 bases unmatched. The CDR3 consists of 15 residues. As DNA, the CDR3 is TGTGCCAGCAGTTACTCTAGCGGGGCATACAATGAGCAGTTCTTC. This gives the protein CASSYSSGAYNEQFF.

V gene TRBV30 combines with J gene TRBJ1-3; unclear D gene. The CDR3 is made up of 16 amino acids. CDR1 and CDR2 from the germline V gene are GTSNPN and SVGIG (reference sequence). V was cut by 2 bases and J by 1 base, with 15 bases left in between. The chain's CDR3 is CAWSFGSGQSGNTIYF. The CDR3 DNA is TGTGCCTGGAGTTTTGGGTCTGGGCAGTCTGGAAACACCATATATTTT.

The chain links TRBV11-2 to TRBJ2-2; possibly TRBD1 for D (5 bases). Germline assignment: CDR1 SGHAT and CDR2 FQNNGV. V shed 3 bases and J shed 1 base, with 9 bases lying between them. The length of the CDR3 is 15 residues. The CDR3, as DNA: TGTGCCAGCAGCTTGCAGGGTGTGAACACCGGGGAGCTGTTTTTT. Translation gives CASSLQGVNTGELFF. Combining the CDR3 with reference TRBV11-2 and TRBJ2-2 gives the whole variable domain EAGVAQSPRYKIIEKRQSVAFWCNPISGHATLYWYQQILGQGPKLLIQFQNNGVVDDSQLPKDRFSAERLKGVDSTLKIQPAKLEDSAVYLCASSLQGVNTGELFFGEGSRLTVL.

In this sample, this clone turned up once. The CDR3 spells CASTPSGGASDTQYF. The CDR3 nucleotides read TGTGCCAGCACCCCTAGCGGGGGGGCATCAGATACGCAGTATTTT. The chain links TRBV25-1 to TRBJ2-3, with TRBD2 matching 12 bases. The germline V gene has CDR1 MGHDK and CDR2 SYGVNS. The CDR3 spans 15 residues. Unmatched junction bases numbered 6, after V lost 7 bases and J lost 4 bases. The complete variable domain, with remaining parts taken from reference TRBV25-1 and TRBJ2-3, reads EADIYQTPRYLVIGTGKKITLECSQTMGHDKMYWYQQDPGMELHLIHYSYGVNSTEKGDLSSESTVSRIRTEHFPLTLESARPSHTSQYLCASTPSGGASDTQYFGPGTRLTVL.

This clone showed up just a few times. The chain has TRBV7-3 and TRBJ2-5, with 8 bases fitting TRBD1. The CDR3 runs to 14 residues. V trimming: 4 bases; J trimming: 1 base; junction bases outside the gene matches: 2. Looked up from germline, CDR1 is SGHTA and CDR2 is FQGTGA. The chain's CDR3 is CASSSGQGQETQYF. The CDR3 DNA is TGTGCCAGCAGCTCTGGACAGGGCCAAGAGACCCAGTACTTC. Supplemented by reference TRBV7-3 and TRBJ2-5, the full variable domain reads GAGVSQTPSNKVTEKGKYVELRCDPISGHTALYWYRQSLGQGPEFLIYFQGTGAADDSGLPNDRFFAVRPEGSVSTLKIQRTERGDSAVYLCASSSGQGQETQYFGPGTRLLVL.

The chain recombines TRBV5-1 with TRBJ2-1, with D perhaps matching TRBD1 or TRBD2 (5 bases each). In germline, CDR1 is SGHRS, CDR2 YFSETQ. V lost 4 bases to trimming and J lost 0 bases, with 17 bases between them. The CDR3 sequence is 17 residues long. In DNA, the CDR3 is TGCGCCAGCAGCCTTCTTGGGGGTGTTAGCTCCTACAATGAGCAGTTCTTC. It specifies CASSLLGGVSSYNEQFF.

The J gene is TRBJ1-1, the V gene TRBV19, with D unclear. The CDR3 runs to 11 residues. V lost 9 bases, J lost 3 bases, and 8 bases lay in between. Germline lookup yields CDR1 LNHDA and CDR2 SQIVND (reference sequence). CDR3 nucleotides: TGTGCCAGCCTCCAACACACTGAAGCTTTCTTT. The encoded protein is CASLQHTEAFF.

This clone appeared a few times. This rearrangement joins TRBV28 to TRBJ1-2; tentatively, D is TRBD1 (5 bases). The CDR3 length is 18 residues. V lost 2 bases and J 1 base, leaving 20 bases between the germline ends. Germline V CDR1 and CDR2: MDHEN, SYDVKM. In DNA form, the CDR3 reads TGTGCCAGCAGTTTAAAGGGGTTCCTCAAGCCAGATAACTATGGCTACACCTTC. Translated, it gives CASSLKGFLKPDNYGYTF.

The gene calls are TRBV30 and TRBJ2-1, with TRBD2 identical over 10 bases. CDR3 length: 19 residues. The germline gives CDR1 GTSNPN, CDR2 SVGIG (reference sequence). With 2 bases clipped from V and 6 bases from J, the junction kept 19 bases outside the gene matches. The CDR3 protein is CAWSPAPGLARNYFNEQFF. The CDR3, as DNA: TGTGCCTGGAGTCCCGCCCCGGGACTAGCGAGAAATTACTTCAATGAGCAGTTCTTC.

The rearrangement uses TRBV27 and TRBJ2-7; TRBD2 agrees at 8 bases. V trimming: 5 bases; J trimming: 6 bases; junction bases outside the gene matches: 9. The CDR3 covers 14 residues. CDR1 and CDR2 (germline): MNHEY, SMNVEV (reference sequence). The CDR3 spells CASSPSGGRFEQYF. DNA for the CDR3: TGTGCCAGCAGTCCCAGCGGGGGCCGATTCGAGCAGTACTTC.

The chain links TRBV6-1 to TRBJ2-7; TRBD1 matches at 9 bases. The CDR3 consists of 13 residues. The trim removed 7 bases at V and 5 bases at J, leaving 6 bases unmatched. Germline assignment: CDR1 MNHNS and CDR2 SASEGT. Here the CDR3 DNA reads TGTGCCAGCAAAGGGACAGGGTGGGACGAGCAGTACTTC. This gives the protein CASKGTGWDEQYF.

V and J are TRBV27 and TRBJ2-3, with D perhaps being TRBD1 or TRBD2 (5 bases each). Germline V lookup: CDR1 MNHEY, CDR2 SMNVEV (reference sequence). Trimming took 1 base from V and 3 from J, leaving 8 bases between them. The CDR3 is 14 amino acids. The DNA for the CDR3 is TGTGCCAGCAGTTTATACGGGGCGACAGATACGCAGTATTTT. This sequence encodes CASSLYGATDTQYF.

The chain recombines TRBV29-1 with TRBJ2-7, with 8 bases aligning to TRBD2. The CDR3 spans 13 residues. Germline CDR1 SQVTM, CDR2 ANQGSEA. V lost 4 bases to trimming and J lost 5 bases; unmatched junction nucleotides: 7. The CDR3 here is CSVAVGGDNEQYF. The CDR3 nucleotides read TGCAGCGTTGCAGTCGGGGGGGACAACGAGCAGTACTTC.

The chain has TRBV28 and TRBJ1-1, with D possibly matching TRBD1 (6 bases). Trimming removed 5 bases from V and 7 bases from J, with 11 bases in between. The CDR3 extends over 12 amino acids. Germline lookup yields CDR1 MDHEN and CDR2 SYDVKM. The CDR3 DNA reads as TGTGCCAGCAGTACCGGACAGCGTGAAGCTTTCTTT. This codes for CASSTGQREAFF.

As for this clone: Other DNA sequences from this sample encode an identical CDR3 as well. The chain links TRBV19 to TRBJ1-2; TRBD1 matches 7 bases. Trimming removed 6 bases from V and 4 bases from J; junction bases left unmatched: 5. The CDR3 runs 13 residues. CDR1 LNHDA and CDR2 SQIVND come from the germline V gene (reference sequence). CDR3 in amino acids: CASSRTGVYGYTF. The CDR3 bases are TGTGCCAGTAGCCGAACAGGGGTCTATGGCTACACCTTC.